This TCR beta chain was found in a study of T cell repertoires in cytomegalovirus infection. Study details: In the study, CMV epitopes included recently identified HLA-C-restricted and well-studied HLA-B-restricted ones.

TCRdb re-called the reads with MiXCR, one entry per CDR3 protein. The table has roughly 500,000 distinct CDR3 sequences, roughly 43% seen once. Overall study results and limits: Cumulative frequency (of public TCR beta family members) identified carriers of CMV plus the relevant HLA.

Regarding this clonotype: Its antigen is unidentified.

This TCR was recovered from a human donor in good health (CMV status not recorded). Some clones in this sample may be carry-over from other donors' samples. Specimen: cultured PBMCs, collected from culture after CMV antigen stimulation.

CDR3 protein: CASSSRTSGTGEQFF. The DNA of the CDR3 is TGTGCCAGCAGCTCAAGGACTAGCGGGACGGGGGAGCAGTTCTTC. The chain carries TRBV7-8 and TRBJ2-1; TRBD2 aligns across 12 bases. The trim removed 4 bases at V and 10 bases at J, leaving 8 bases unmatched. CDR3 length: 15 residues. Germline CDR1 reads SGHVS; CDR2 reads FQNEAQ.